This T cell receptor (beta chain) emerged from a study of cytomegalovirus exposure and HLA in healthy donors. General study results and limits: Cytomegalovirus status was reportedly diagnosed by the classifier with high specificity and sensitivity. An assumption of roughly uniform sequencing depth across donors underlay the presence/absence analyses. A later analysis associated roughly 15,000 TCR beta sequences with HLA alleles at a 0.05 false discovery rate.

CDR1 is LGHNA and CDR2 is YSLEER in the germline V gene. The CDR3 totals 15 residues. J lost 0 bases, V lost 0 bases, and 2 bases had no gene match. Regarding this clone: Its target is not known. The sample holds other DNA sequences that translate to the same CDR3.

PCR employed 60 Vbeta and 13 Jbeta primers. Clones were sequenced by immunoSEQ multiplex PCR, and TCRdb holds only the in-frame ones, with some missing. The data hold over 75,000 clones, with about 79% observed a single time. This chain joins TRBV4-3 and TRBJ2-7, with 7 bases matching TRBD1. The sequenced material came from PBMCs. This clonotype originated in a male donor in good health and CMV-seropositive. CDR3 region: CASSQDRDSSYEQYF. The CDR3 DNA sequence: TGCGCCAGCAGCCAAGATCGGGACAGCTCCTACGAGCAGTACTTC.